This T cell receptor beta chain was identified in a study of T cell repertoires in aging, cancer and after chemotherapy. Details on this clonotype: Sequence at one end of the junction differs from germline and may be a read error.

Rearranged V-D-J TRB sequences were amplified with a mixed TRB-A/B primer pool. In TCRdb, the multiplex PCR reads were re-called with MiXCR into one record per CDR3 protein. The sample has some 1,000 distinct CDR3 sequences; 46% are singletons. The CDR3 is made up of 15 amino acids. Looked up from germline, CDR1 is MNHEY and CDR2 is SVGAGI. The template was genomic DNA from peripheral blood, not RNA. Sample: blood. This chain links TRBV6-5 with TRBJ1-1, with TRBD1 matching over 10 bases. The TCR comes from a human donor with a solid tumor. The donor label of this sample is uncertain. In DNA, the CDR3 is TGTGCCAGCAGTCACGGGACAGGGGAGGGCACTGAAGTTTTCTTT. As protein: CASSHGTGEGTEVFF.